The 31 T cell receptor beta chains listed next were all sequenced from one sample in a study of regulatory dendritic cells for organ transplantation. Method: immunoSEQ multiplex PCR; TCRdb's copy keeps in-frame clones and lacks some. Found here are 25,000 to 30,000 clones, around 79% of them singletons; the top ten hold less than 2.5%. Sequenced input: memory CD4+ T cells from blood. The sample's subset: CD45RO+ memory T cells. All receptors come from a human donor in good health.

In its sample, this clone was seen once. The chain joins TRBV28 to TRBJ2-7; D possibly corresponds to TRBD1 (5 bases). Looked up from germline, CDR1 is MDHEN and CDR2 is SYDVKM. The CDR3 runs 14 residues. V was shortened by 7 bases and J by 0 bases, with 13 bases between the two germline ends. The CDR3 here is CASTSQGTSYEQYF. The CDR3 nucleotides read TGTGCCAGCACAAGCCAGGGTACCTCCTACGAGCAGTACTTC.

The chain links TRBV23-1 to TRBJ1-4; 8 bases line up with TRBD1. TRBV23-1 qualifies as an ORF whose function is uncertain. Trimming at V came to 2 bases and at J to 8 bases, leaving 4 bases not matched to a gene. The CDR3 contains 14 residues. The CDR3 coding sequence is TGCGCCAGCAGTCAAGGACAGGGAAGAGAAAAACTGTTTTTT. This sequence encodes CASSQGQGREKLFF.

The V gene is TRBV7-9, the J gene TRBJ2-1; 9 positions agree with TRBD2. Per germline, CDR1 SEHNR and CDR2 FQNEAQ (reference sequence). The CDR3 sequence is 17 residues long. V was clipped by 4 bases and J by 3 bases; unmatched bases: 10. The CDR3 sequence: CASSSGRLAVIYNEQFF. The CDR3 nucleotides read TGTGCCAGCAGCTCGGGGAGACTAGCGGTGATCTACAATGAGCAGTTCTTC.

V and J are TRBV7-2 and TRBJ2-4; 7 bases line up with TRBD2. Germline V gives CDR1 SGHTA, CDR2 FQGNSA. After removal of 2 bases from V and 8 bases from J, the junction contained 6 bases not matched to a gene. The CDR3 loop spans 14 amino acids. The CDR3, as DNA: TGTGCCAGCAGCTTACAAGCGGGAAGAGACATTCAGTACTTC. Its protein is CASSLQAGRDIQYF. The whole variable domain, filled in from reference TRBV7-2 and TRBJ2-4, reads GAGVSQSPSNKVTEKGKDVELRCDPISGHTALYWYRQSLGQGLEFLIYFQGNSAPDKSGLPSDRFSAERTGGSVSTLTIQRTQQEDSAVYLCASSLQAGRDIQYFGAGTRLSVL.

The CDR3: CSARGRTDTQYF. The CDR3 DNA reads as TGCAGCGCTCGGGGACGCACAGATACGCAGTATTTT. This sequence joins TRBV29-1 and TRBJ2-3, with D perhaps matching TRBD1 or TRBD2 (5 bases each). Germline V gives CDR1 SQVTM, CDR2 ANQGSEA. Trimming cost V 7 bases and J 1 base, with 9 bases left between them. CDR3 size: 12 residues.

This chain uses TRBV19 with TRBJ2-1; unclear D gene. CDR1 LNHDA and CDR2 SQIVND come from the germline V gene (reference sequence). V lost 2 bases and J lost 3, with 14 bases in between. This CDR3 contains 16 residues. The CDR3 DNA sequence: TGTGCCAGTAGTATAATTTCGGGCGGAAACTACAATGAGCAGTTCTTC. It translates to CASSIISGGNYNEQFF.

The V gene is TRBV29-1, the J gene TRBJ2-1; TRBD2 matches at 8 bases. The germline V gene has CDR1 SQVTM and CDR2 ANQGSEA. CDR3 length: 13 residues. J gave up 7 bases and V 7 bases, and 9 bases lay outside the gene matches. CDR3 loop: CSAAGEVGNEQFF. DNA for the CDR3: TGCAGCGCAGCGGGGGAGGTTGGGAATGAGCAGTTCTTC.

This chain uses TRBV29-1 with TRBJ1-3, with unresolved D. The length of the CDR3 is 13 residues. Germline values: CDR1 SQVTM, CDR2 ANQGSEA. CDR3 sequence: CGLFGETGNTIYF. The CDR3 nucleotides read TGCGGATTATTTGGGGAGACTGGAAACACCATATATTTT.

The chain combines TRBV5-4 with TRBJ2-3; maybe TRBD2 (7 bases). This CDR3 has 17 amino acids. Trimming removed 0 bases at V and 5 bases at J, with 19 bases between. Germline V lookup: CDR1 SGHNT, CDR2 YYREEE (reference sequence). The CDR3 protein is CASSLALGGGSLDTQYF. CDR3 DNA sequence: TGTGCCAGCAGCTTGGCTCTGGGGGGGGGCTCTCTAGATACGCAGTATTTT.

This clone was found once. This chain connects TRBV27 to TRBJ1-5; 10 nucleotides line up with TRBD1. The V gene's germline CDR1 is MNHEY and CDR2 SMNVEV (reference sequence). The CDR3 covers 18 residues. Losses at the gene ends were 0 bases for V and 2 bases for J; bases not matched to a gene: 7. The CDR3 coding sequence is TGTGCCAGCAGTTTATCCCGAAAAGGACAGGGGGGCAATCAGCCCCAGCATTTT. Encoded protein: CASSLSRKGQGGNQPQHF.

The V gene is TRBV4-3, the J gene TRBJ1-1; D unclear. Germline assignment: CDR1 LGHNA and CDR2 YSLEER. The V gene lost 1 base and the J gene lost 4 bases, with 7 bases spanning the gap. The CDR3 is made up of 13 amino acids. The CDR3 DNA is TGCGCCAGCAGCCAAGTCCGGACCACTGAAGCTTTCTTT. Its translation is CASSQVRTTEAFF.

This clone was recorded a few times. The chain is built from TRBV29-1 and TRBJ2-7; D may be TRBD2 (5 bases). The CDR3 has 11 amino acids. The V gene lost 4 bases and the J gene lost 5 bases, with 9 bases spanning the gap. Per germline, CDR1 SQVTM and CDR2 ANQGSEA. CDR3 in amino acids: CSVGFGDEQYF. The CDR3 nucleotides read TGCAGCGTTGGGTTCGGGGACGAGCAGTACTTC.

The chain joins TRBV6-6 to TRBJ2-7; D is unclear. V lost 6 bases and J 3 bases, leaving 15 bases between the germline ends. The CDR3 has 14 residues. Germline loops: CDR1 MNHNY, CDR2 SVGAGI (reference sequence). The DNA for the CDR3 is TGTGCCAGCAGCTTGGACCTGTTTGGCTACGAGCAGTACTTC. The encoded protein is CASSLDLFGYEQYF.

The genes are TRBV18 and TRBJ1-1; D remains unclear. This CDR3 is built from 14 residues. Germline CDR1 and CDR2: KGHSH and LQKENI. V shed 3 bases and J shed 1 base, with 9 bases lying between them. This CDR3 is CASSPSGRNTEAFF. The CDR3 DNA sequence: TGTGCCAGCTCACCGTCCGGGAGGAACACTGAAGCTTTCTTT.

Regarding this clone: The junction differs from germline at one of its ends, possibly a read error. The J gene is TRBJ1-3, the V gene TRBV18; TRBD1 might be the D (5 bases). The CDR3 covers 12 residues. Germline values: CDR1 KGHSH, CDR2 LQKENI. The CDR3 coding sequence is TGTGCCAGCTCACGAACCGCGGACACACCATTCTTT. It translates to CASSRTADTPFF.

The rearrangement uses TRBV10-3 and TRBJ1-3; TRBD1 might be the D (6 bases). The germline V gene has CDR1 ENHRY and CDR2 SYGVKD. Trimming took off 6 bases at V and 2 bases at J, with 14 bases between the two ends. The CDR3 runs to 15 residues. CDR3 region: CAISDTGKAGNTIYF. Written as DNA, the CDR3 is TGTGCCATCAGCGATACAGGGAAGGCTGGAAACACCATATATTTT.

The chain couples TRBV5-1 to TRBJ2-4, with 15 bases matching TRBD2. Germline values: CDR1 SGHRS, CDR2 YFSETQ. This CDR3 has 18 residues. V was clipped by 4 bases and J by 4 bases; unmatched bases: 9. The CDR3, as DNA: TGCGCCAGCAGCCGGACTAGCGGGAGGGCTAATGGTAAAAACATTCAGTACTTC. This encodes CASSRTSGRANGKNIQYF.

This clone was seen a handful of times. This rearrangement joins TRBV7-3 to TRBJ2-3; tentative D call: TRBD2 (6 bases). CDR3 length: 15 amino acids. The V gene's germline CDR1 is SGHTA and CDR2 FQGTGA. Trimming removed 8 bases at V and 0 bases at J, with 15 bases between. The CDR3 nucleotides read TGTGCCAGCGGACCGAGCGGGTTAAGCACAGATACGCAGTATTTT. Translation gives CASGPSGLSTDTQYF.

This clone was seen only a few times. This rearrangement joins TRBV9 to TRBJ1-6; the D gene is possibly TRBD1 (6 bases). CDR1 and CDR2 (germline): SGDLS, YYNGEE. Deletions cut 0 bases from V and 9 bases from J, with 13 bases between. The CDR3 is 15 residues long. The CDR3 reads CASSVDIQGVSPLHF. In nucleotides, the CDR3 is TGTGCCAGCAGCGTAGATATACAGGGTGTTTCACCCCTCCACTTT.

This clone was seen just once. The sample holds other DNA sequences that translate to the same CDR3. The rearrangement uses TRBV7-9 and TRBJ1-5; D remains ambiguous. Deletions cut 2 bases from V and 0 bases from J, with 5 bases between. Germline CDR1 SEHNR, CDR2 FQNEAQ (reference sequence). The CDR3 sequence is 14 residues long. The CDR3 protein is CASSLSSSNQPQHF. CDR3 nucleotides: TGTGCCAGCAGCTTAAGCAGTAGCAATCAGCCCCAGCATTTT.

This clone was counted between two and nine times. V and J are TRBV27 and TRBJ1-5; no reliable D call. This CDR3 comprises 13 residues. The germline CDR1 and CDR2 sequences are MNHEY and SMNVEV (reference sequence). The V end lost 6 bases, the J end lost 4 bases, and 10 bases lay between the germline ends. The CDR3 spells CASSLTLNQPQHF. The CDR3, as DNA: TGTGCCAGCAGCCTTACCCTAAATCAGCCCCAGCATTTT.

This chain uses TRBV7-2 with TRBJ2-2, with 12 nucleotides matching TRBD2. Germline CDR1 SGHTA, CDR2 FQGNSA. The junction had 9 bases not matched to a gene; V was cut back by 3 bases and J by 4 bases. CDR3 length: 18 residues. In DNA, the CDR3 is TGTGCCAGCAGCTTTAGTACTAGCGGGGGGCGGAGCACCGGGGAGCTGTTTTTT. As protein: CASSFSTSGGRSTGELFF.

The V gene is TRBV27, the J gene TRBJ2-7, with TRBD1 identical over 9 bases. In germline, CDR1 is MNHEY, CDR2 SMNVEV (reference sequence). Trimming at V came to 3 bases and at J to 6 bases, leaving 9 bases not matched to a gene. This CDR3 contains 15 residues. The CDR3 loop is CASSFFGTGSREQYF. The CDR3 DNA reads TGTGCCAGCAGTTTCTTCGGGACAGGGAGTCGCGAGCAGTACTTC.

The chain employs TRBV6-5 and TRBJ2-1, with D possibly being TRBD2 (5 bases). The V and J ends lost 5 bases and 6 bases respectively, with 14 bases between them. There are 14 residues in the CDR3. Germline V gene sequence: CDR1 MNHEY, CDR2 SVGAGI. The CDR3 reads CASSQDFGLNEQFF. The CDR3 bases are TGTGCCAGCAGTCAGGACTTCGGTCTCAATGAGCAGTTCTTC.

V usage is TRBV5-5 and J usage is TRBJ2-7; D call uncertain. V was pared by 0 bases and J by 1 base, with 8 bases between. The V gene's germline CDR1 is SGHKS and CDR2 YYEKEE (reference sequence). CDR3 length: 14 residues. The CDR3 coding sequence is TGTGCCAGCAGCTTGGTCTCAGGATCCTACGAGCAGTACTTC. Residues: CASSLVSGSYEQYF.

V gene TRBV18 combines with J gene TRBJ1-5; TRBD1 matches 8 bases. The junction had 6 bases not matched to a gene; V was cut back by 4 bases and J by 7 bases. Per the germline V gene, CDR1 is KGHSH and CDR2 is LQKENI. The CDR3 runs to 14 residues. This CDR3 reads CASSLGQGGQPQHF. The CDR3 region has the DNA TGTGCCAGCTCACTTGGACAGGGTGGGCAGCCCCAGCATTTT.

The rearrangement links TRBV25-1 to TRBJ2-3; a possible D gene is TRBD1 (6 bases). Per the germline V gene, CDR1 is MGHDK and CDR2 is SYGVNS. Trimming took off 4 bases at V and 3 bases at J, with 14 bases between the two ends. The CDR3 runs 15 residues. CDR3 amino acids: CASSGSSGVTDTQYF. The CDR3 DNA reads TGTGCCAGCAGTGGATCCTCAGGGGTTACAGATACGCAGTATTTT.

The chain links TRBV7-9 to TRBJ2-4; D is possibly TRBD2 (6 bases). CDR1 SEHNR and CDR2 FQNEAQ come from the germline V gene (reference sequence). The CDR3 extends over 15 amino acids. V was pared by 0 bases and J by 9 bases, with 15 bases between. CDR3 bases: TGTGCCAGCAGCTTAGCGGGGGGTTCCCAAGCCATTCAGTACTTC. This encodes CASSLAGGSQAIQYF.

This chain connects TRBV4-2 to TRBJ2-2, with D unclear. This CDR3 contains 14 residues. Trimming cost V 6 bases and J 2 bases, with 10 bases left between them. Germline loops: CDR1 LGHNA, CDR2 YNFKEQ. The CDR3 loop is CASREGGNTGELFF. The CDR3 DNA reads TGTGCCAGCAGAGAAGGTGGAAACACCGGGGAGCTGTTTTTT.

The V call is TRBV6-6, the J call TRBJ1-1; D is ambiguous. Germline loops: CDR1 MNHNY, CDR2 SVGAGI (reference sequence). V was pared by 6 bases and J by 6 bases, with 11 bases between. The CDR3 sequence is 12 residues long. Here the CDR3 reads CASSSRVAEAFF. The DNA of the CDR3 is TGTGCCAGCAGCTCTAGGGTGGCTGAAGCTTTCTTT.

This clone was seen more than once but under ten times. The chain is built from TRBV21-1 and TRBJ1-3. TRBV21-1 has pseudogene status. The CDR3 spans 16 residues. The CDR3 nucleotides read TGTGCCAGCAGCAAAGAGCCGGGCCTCTCTGGAAACACCATATATTTT. This codes for CASSKEPGLSGNTIYF.